One sample yielded the 23 T cell receptor beta chains listed below, sequenced in a study of T cells of healthy individuals. TCRdb recomputed calls from the 5' RACE reads with MiXCR, one row per CDR3 protein. The sample shows 85,000 to 100,000 distinct CDR3 sequences, approximately 15% of them seen only once. The receptors here all came from a human donor in good health.

The V and J genes are TRBV12-3 or TRBV12-4 and TRBJ2-5, with D perhaps TRBD1 or TRBD2 (5 bases each). The V and J ends lost 6 bases and 3 bases respectively, with 11 bases between them. The CDR3 spans 13 residues. This chain's CDR3 is CASRPGTEETQYF. CDR3 coding DNA: TGTGCCAGCAGGCCTGGGACGGAAGAGACCCAGTACTTC.

This sequence joins TRBV5-1 and TRBJ1-4; D not resolved. CDR3 length: 14 residues. CDR1 is SGHRS and CDR2 is YFSETQ in the germline V gene. With 4 bases removed from V and 8 bases from J, the gap between germline ends came to 15 bases. CDR3 DNA sequence: TGCGCCAGCAGCAGTGAGTTCTACGGGGAAAAACTGTTTTTT. Translated, it gives CASSSEFYGEKLFF.

Ten or more counts support this clonotype. V is TRBV7-6 and J is TRBJ2-7, with 9 bases identical to TRBD1. Germline assignment: CDR1 SGHVS and CDR2 FNYEAQ. Unmatched junction bases numbered 3, after V lost 1 base and J lost 5 bases. The CDR3 runs 14 residues. The CDR3 nucleotides read TGTGCCAGCAGCTTAGGACAGGGGGTCAACGAGCAGTACTTC. This codes for CASSLGQGVNEQYF. Looking up the rest from reference TRBV7-6 and TRBJ2-7 gives the full variable domain: GAGVSQSPRYKVTKRGQDVALRCDPISGHVSLYWYRQALGQGPEFLTYFNYEAQQDKSGLPNDRFSAERPEGSISTLTIQRTEQRDSAMYRCASSLGQGVNEQYFGPGTRLTVT.

V and J are TRBV6-5 and TRBJ2-7; D is unresolved. The CDR3 contains 14 residues. Trimming took 7 bases from V and 0 from J, leaving 13 bases between them. In germline, CDR1 is MNHEY, CDR2 SVGAGI. CDR3 nucleotides: TGTGCCAGCAAACAAACACAAAGCTCCTACGAGCAGTACTTC. It is translated as CASKQTQSSYEQYF.

The chain has TRBV5-1 and TRBJ1-5; D remains ambiguous. Germline CDR1 reads SGHRS; CDR2 reads YFSETQ. This CDR3 has 13 amino acids. Trimming pared 7 bases from V and 3 bases from J, leaving 11 bases between. CDR3 coding DNA: TGCGCCAGCCCCGACTGTAACAATCAGCCCCAGCATTTT. This gives the protein CASPDCNNQPQHF.

This clonotype occurred many times. The genes are TRBV28 and TRBJ1-3; D is perhaps TRBD1 (5 bases). The V and J ends lost 3 bases and 0 bases respectively, with 18 bases between them. The CDR3 length is 18 residues. CDR1 is MDHEN, CDR2 SYDVKM, per germline. The CDR3 region has the DNA TGTGCCAGCAGTTTCGGGTTCGGGACGGAGTACTCTGGAAACACCATATATTTT. Translated, it gives CASSFGFGTEYSGNTIYF.

This sequence joins TRBV20-1 and TRBJ2-5; D gene unclear. Germline V gene data show CDR1 as DFQATT and CDR2 as SNEGSKA (reference sequence). The germline V and J ends were trimmed by 3 bases and 4 bases, with 9 bases remaining between them. CDR3 length equals 12 residues. The CDR3 DNA reads TGCAGTGCTAGGGCCGGGTTAGAGACCCAGTACTTC. It yields the protein CSARAGLETQYF.

The chain recombines TRBV2 with TRBJ2-5; TRBD2 agrees at 9 bases. CDR1 is SNHLY, CDR2 FYNNEI, per germline. V lost 6 bases and J lost 5; bases outside the gene matches: 4. The CDR3 is 13 amino acids. The CDR3 nucleotides are TGTGCCAGCAGACCCGGGACTAGCGAGACCCAGTACTTC. Amino acids: CASRPGTSETQYF.

This clonotype appeared a few times. The chain recombines TRBV6-2 or TRBV6-3 with TRBJ1-1; 10 bases are shared with TRBD1. V gave up 6 bases and J gave up 3 bases; unmatched junction bases: 4. CDR1 and CDR2 (germline): MNHEY, SVGEGT. The CDR3 covers 14 residues. CDR3 protein: CASSWTGGYTEAFF. The CDR3 DNA sequence: TGTGCCAGCAGCTGGACAGGGGGGTACACTGAAGCTTTCTTT.

This chain connects TRBV7-2 to TRBJ1-5; a weak D match, TRBD1 (5 bases). With 0 bases removed from V and 6 bases from J, the gap between germline ends came to 12 bases. Germline V gene lookup returns CDR1 SGHTA and CDR2 FQGNSA. The CDR3 consists of 15 residues. The CDR3 region is CASSLAGGGGQPQHF. Written as DNA, the CDR3 is TGTGCCAGCAGCTTAGCTGGCGGTGGGGGTCAGCCCCAGCATTTT. The whole variable domain, remainder taken from reference TRBV7-2 and TRBJ1-5, is GAGVSQSPSNKVTEKGKDVELRCDPISGHTALYWYRQSLGQGLEFLIYFQGNSAPDKSGLPSDRFSAERTGGSVSTLTIQRTQQEDSAVYLCASSLAGGGGQPQHFGDGTRLSIL.

J is TRBJ2-6 and V is TRBV28; no firm D call. Trimming left V 9 bases short and J 0 bases short, with 9 bases between. CDR3 length: 14 residues. CDR1 MDHEN and CDR2 SYDVKM come from the germline V gene. The CDR3 DNA follows: TGTGCCAGTCTTCGGAGCTCTGGGGCCAACGTCCTGACTTTC. Encoded protein: CASLRSSGANVLTF.

This chain connects TRBV2 to TRBJ1-1; D perhaps matches TRBD1 (5 bases). The CDR3 totals 13 residues. V gave up 4 bases and J gave up 3 bases, with 9 bases separating them. Germline V lookup: CDR1 SNHLY, CDR2 FYNNEI. CDR3 residues: CASSVEGYTEAFF. CDR3 nucleotide sequence: TGTGCCAGCAGTGTTGAGGGGTACACTGAAGCTTTCTTT.

The chain links TRBV15 to TRBJ2-1; 13 nucleotides agree with TRBD2. CDR1 is LNHNV, CDR2 YYDKDF, per germline (reference sequence). This CDR3 comprises 17 residues. V lost 1 base and J lost 3; bases outside the gene matches: 3. The CDR3 DNA sequence: TGTGCCACCAGCAGAGGGGGACTAGCGGGACTCTACAATGAGCAGTTCTTC. This gives the protein CATSRGGLAGLYNEQFF.

Only a few counts were recorded for this clonotype. This chain uses TRBV3-1 with TRBJ2-7; D ambiguous. CDR1 is LGHDT, CDR2 YNNKEL, per germline (reference sequence). This CDR3 is built from 13 residues. V was pared by 5 bases and J by 0 bases, with 8 bases between. The CDR3 is CASSVGYSYEQYF. The CDR3, as DNA: TGTGCCAGCAGCGTCGGGTACTCCTACGAGCAGTACTTC.

The V and J genes are TRBV10-3 and TRBJ2-1, with D possibly TRBD2 on 5 matching bases. Per the germline V gene, CDR1 is ENHRY and CDR2 is SYGVKD. V was cut by 7 bases and J by 8 bases, with 18 bases left in between. The CDR3 has 14 residues. DNA of the CDR3: TGTGCCATCACTTCAACTAGGATTGACGATGAGCAGTTCTTC. It specifies CAITSTRIDDEQFF.

V and J are TRBV11-2 and TRBJ2-2; D is possibly TRBD2 (5 bases). The germline V gene encodes CDR1 SGHAT and CDR2 FQNNGV. The germline V and J ends were trimmed by 7 bases and 5 bases, with 14 bases remaining between them. CDR3 length: 14 residues. This chain's CDR3 is CASNPGVVTGELFF. For the CDR3, the DNA is TGTGCCAGCAACCCCGGGGTGGTTACCGGGGAGCTGTTTTTT.

This clonotype appeared a few times. The genes are TRBV28 and TRBJ1-1; D is uncertain. Germline CDR1 is MDHEN and CDR2 is SYDVKM. The CDR3 consists of 11 residues. The germline V and J ends were trimmed by 7 bases and 6 bases, with 9 bases remaining between them. The CDR3 sequence is CASTYVAEAFF. The CDR3 DNA reads as TGTGCCAGCACCTACGTGGCTGAAGCTTTCTTT.

This clonotype showed up just a few times. J is TRBJ1-3 and V is TRBV7-2; the match to TRBD1 covers 7 bases. This CDR3 spans 18 amino acids. Germline V gives CDR1 SGHTA, CDR2 FQGNSA. With V trimmed by 5 bases and J by 8 bases, 21 bases remained unmatched. The CDR3 region is CASSPIIQGIGSAHTIYF. For the CDR3, the DNA is TGTGCCAGCAGCCCCATAATACAGGGGATCGGGTCGGCACACACCATATATTTT.

This clonotype appeared a single time. The chain has TRBV7-2 and TRBJ2-5, with D possibly being TRBD2 (5 bases). The germline CDR1 and CDR2 sequences are SGHTA and FQGNSA. The CDR3 loop spans 16 amino acids. V lost 1 base, J lost 5 bases, and 17 bases lay in between. The DNA for the CDR3 is TGTGCCAGCAGCTTAGATTTCGAGGGCCTCGGCGAGACCCAGTACTTC. Amino acid sequence: CASSLDFEGLGETQYF. The full variable domain, its missing parts supplied by reference TRBV7-2 and TRBJ2-5, is GAGVSQSPSNKVTEKGKDVELRCDPISGHTALYWYRQSLGQGLEFLIYFQGNSAPDKSGLPSDRFSAERTGGSVSTLTIQRTQQEDSAVYLCASSLDFEGLGETQYFGPGTRLLVL.

The chain uses TRBV7-9 and TRBJ2-1; D may be TRBD1 or TRBD2 (5 bases each). The CDR3 loop spans 16 amino acids. V shed 1 base and J shed 0 bases, with 10 bases lying between them. Germline loops: CDR1 SEHNR, CDR2 FQNEAQ (reference sequence). CDR3 region: CASSLDGGASYNEQFF. CDR3 DNA: TGTGCCAGCAGCTTAGATGGGGGAGCCTCCTACAATGAGCAGTTCTTC.

This clonotype was seen ten or more times. The chain uses TRBV24-1 and TRBJ2-7, with 9 bases fitting TRBD1. J was trimmed by 7 bases and V by 8 bases; bases with no gene match: 14. Germline lookup yields CDR1 KGHDR and CDR2 SFDVKD. This CDR3 has 15 residues. CDR3: CATTYTGGAWEEQYF. CDR3 DNA: TGTGCCACCACCTATACAGGGGGCGCGTGGGAAGAGCAGTACTTC.

About this clonotype: With a much larger clone just one base away, this may be a read error. The chain couples TRBV2 to TRBJ2-3; D perhaps matches TRBD1 (6 bases). CDR1 is SNHLY and CDR2 is FYNNEI in the germline V gene. Between the trimmed V and J ends, which lost 5 bases and 1 base, there was a span of 10 bases. The CDR3 is made up of 14 amino acids. Here the CDR3 DNA reads TGTGCCAGCAGTCGGGACAAGGGCACAGATACGCAGTATTTT. Residues: CASSRDKGTDTQYF. The complete variable domain, with remaining parts taken from reference TRBV2 and TRBJ2-3, reads EPEVTQTPSHQVTQMGQEVILRCVPISNHLYFYWYRQILGQKVEFLVSFYNNEISEKSEIFDDQFSVERPDGSNFTLKIRSTKLEDSAMYFCASSRDKGTDTQYFGPGTRLTVL.

There are a few counts of this clonotype. In DNA form, the CDR3 reads TGTGCCACCCCACCTAAGTCCCGGGACAGGTACGGGGCCTATGGCTACACCTTC. It specifies CATPPKSRDRYGAYGYTF. This chain connects TRBV24-1 to TRBJ1-2; 8 bases align to TRBD1. This CDR3 is built from 18 residues. Germline V gene sequence: CDR1 KGHDR, CDR2 SFDVKD. With V trimmed by 9 bases and J by 4 bases, 21 bases remained unmatched.